Shown below are 29 T cell receptor beta chains from a single sample sequenced in a study of cytotoxic CD8 clonotypes in ibrutinib-treated CLL. Produced via immunoSEQ multiplex PCR; TCRdb's table is partial and in-frame only. Seen here are 25,000 to 30,000 clones, around three quarters observed once, and the top ten hold roughly 56%. The sequencing used PBMCs, collected after 24 months of ibrutinib treatment. These receptor sequences come from a human donor with chronic lymphocytic leukemia.

This clone has a handful of counts. An end of the junction differs from the germline gene, which may be a read error. This chain's CDR3 is CSVYSGTESPHF. Here the CDR3 DNA reads TGCAGCGTTTATTCCGGGACAGAGTCCCCCCACTTC. The rearrangement links TRBV29-1 to TRBJ2-5; TRBD1 matches at 7 bases. This CDR3 is 12 amino acids long. Germline lookup yields CDR1 SQVTM and CDR2 ANQGSEA.

The gene calls are TRBV18 and TRBJ1-2; weak D call: TRBD1 (5 bases). CDR1 is KGHSH, CDR2 LQKENI, per germline. V lost 3 bases, J lost 4 bases, and 21 bases lay in between. The CDR3 has 17 amino acids. The CDR3, as DNA: TGTGCCAGCTCACCGATAACTCTCAGGAGGGACGGCTATGGCTACACCTTC. It encodes CASSPITLRRDGYGYTF. The variable domain in full, completed from reference TRBV18 and TRBJ1-2, reads NAGVMQNPRHLVRRRGQEARLRCSPMKGHSHVYWYRQLPEEGLKFMVYLQKENIIDESGMPKERFSAEFPKEGPSILRIQQVVRGDSAAYFCASSPITLRRDGYGYTFGSGTRLTVV.

V gene TRBV4-1 combines with J gene TRBJ1-1, with TRBD1 matching over 7 bases. Germline trimming cut 4 bases from V and 4 bases from J; bases unmatched to any gene: 9. Germline V gives CDR1 MGHRA, CDR2 YSYEKL. The CDR3 consists of 15 residues. CDR3 sequence reads: CASSRQQGTFTEAFF. CDR3 DNA sequence: TGCGCCAGCAGCCGCCAACAGGGGACTTTCACTGAAGCTTTCTTT.

The CDR3 spells CASSIEAGSGANVLTF. CDR3 nucleotides: TGTGCCAGTAGTATAGAGGCAGGCTCTGGGGCCAACGTCCTGACTTTC. This chain uses TRBV19 with TRBJ2-6; D is ambiguous. V dropped 0 bases and J dropped 0 bases, with 6 bases sitting between them. CDR3 length: 16 residues. Germline V lookup: CDR1 LNHDA, CDR2 SQIVND (reference sequence).

J is TRBJ1-2 and V is TRBV7-9; D unclear. V was clipped by 8 bases and J by 14 bases, with 21 bases between them. The CDR3 covers 12 residues. Germline V lookup: CDR1 SEHNR, CDR2 FQNEAQ (reference sequence). The CDR3 sequence is CASEVSWGGQTF. CDR3 in DNA: TGTGCCAGCGAAGTCTCCTGGGGAGGCCAGACCTTC.

This rearrangement joins TRBV6-4 to TRBJ1-1, with a weak D call TRBD1 (6 bases). CDR1 and CDR2 (germline): MRHNA, SNTAGT. This CDR3 contains 14 residues. The V gene lost 6 bases and the J gene lost 7 bases, with 18 bases spanning the gap. CDR3 region: CASRKQGTADEAFF. The CDR3 nucleotides read TGTGCCAGCAGGAAACAGGGTACGGCGGATGAAGCTTTCTTT.

J is TRBJ2-7 and V is TRBV5-1; D not certain. Trimming pared 1 base from V and 0 bases from J, leaving 8 bases between. CDR1 and CDR2 from the germline V gene are SGHRS and YFSETQ. CDR3 length: 14 amino acids. The CDR3 bases are TGCGCCAGCAGCTTGATGGGCAGCTCCTACGAGCAGTACTTC. Its protein product is CASSLMGSSYEQYF.

This clone was seen only once. A read error may account for a junction end that differs from germline. The J gene is TRBJ2-7, the V gene TRBV7-7; D assignment may be TRBD1 or TRBD2 (6 bases each). The CDR3 spans 15 residues. Germline V lookup: CDR1 SSHAT, CDR2 FNYEAQ (reference sequence). CDR3 amino acids: CASSPGGSRRTEQYF. CDR3 nucleotide sequence: TGTGCTAGCAGCCCCGGGGGCTCCCGGCGTACCGAGCAGTACTTC.

This clone was seen just once. V usage is TRBV2 and J usage is TRBJ1-4, with 9 bases that match TRBD1. Germline CDR1 SNHLY, CDR2 FYNNEI. The ends lost 10 bases at V and 7 bases at J; junction bases unmatched: 7. This CDR3 region has 13 residues. CDR3 nucleotides: TGTGCCAAGCAGACAGGGGGAAGTGAAAAACTGTTTTTT. Protein sequence: CAKQTGGSEKLFF. Combining the CDR3 with reference TRBV2 and TRBJ1-4 gives the whole variable domain EPEVTQTPSHQVTQMGQEVILRCVPISNHLYFYWYRQILGQKVEFLVSFYNNEISEKSEIFDDQFSVERPDGSNFTLKIRSTKLEDSAMYFCAKQTGGSEKLFFGSGTQLSVL.

This clone was detected many times. V and J are TRBV2 and TRBJ1-6; a possible D gene is TRBD1 (6 bases). Germline CDR1 SNHLY, CDR2 FYNNEI. V dropped 1 base and J dropped 10 bases, with 11 bases sitting between them. The CDR3 runs to 14 residues. The CDR3 nucleotides are TGTGCCAGCAGTGAAGTACAGGGTTACTCACCCCTCCACTTT. This sequence encodes CASSEVQGYSPLHF.

This chain links TRBV28 with TRBJ2-5; possibly TRBD1 for D (5 bases). The V end was cut by 5 bases, the J end by 12 bases, with 16 bases between. The CDR3 is 12 amino acids. CDR1 MDHEN and CDR2 SYDVKM come from the germline V gene. DNA of the CDR3: TGTGCCAGCAGTCCCAGACAGCAGGCTGAGTACTTC. Translation: CASSPRQQAEYF.

V and J are TRBV29-1 and TRBJ1-1, with 8 bases matching TRBD1. V was clipped by 4 bases and J by 3 bases; unmatched bases: 7. The CDR3 spans 14 residues. The germline V gene has CDR1 SQVTM and CDR2 ANQGSEA. CDR3 protein: CSVVPGQVDTEAFF. CDR3 DNA: TGCAGCGTTGTTCCGGGACAGGTTGACACTGAAGCTTTCTTT.

Written as DNA, the CDR3 is TGTGCCAGCAGCCACTCCGGGTCTTTCGGGGAGACCCAGTACTTC. Translation gives CASSHSGSFGETQYF. The rearrangement links TRBV7-3 to TRBJ2-5; no clear D gene. Between the trimmed V and J ends, which lost 5 bases and 5 bases, there was a span of 18 bases. This CDR3 contains 15 residues. Germline V gene lookup returns CDR1 SGHTA and CDR2 FQGTGA.

The table lists this clone with a few counts. The J gene is TRBJ1-2, the V gene TRBV2; D unclear. CDR3 length equals 11 residues. Trimming left V 6 bases short and J 8 bases short, with 10 bases between. CDR1 and CDR2 (germline): SNHLY, FYNNEI. The CDR3 reads CASRRGDGYTF. CDR3 nucleotides: TGTGCCAGCAGGCGTGGAGACGGCTACACCTTC. The full variable domain, its missing parts supplied by reference TRBV2 and TRBJ1-2, is EPEVTQTPSHQVTQMGQEVILRCVPISNHLYFYWYRQILGQKVEFLVSFYNNEISEKSEIFDDQFSVERPDGSNFTLKIRSTKLEDSAMYFCASRRGDGYTFGSGTRLTVV.

The chain links TRBV25-1 to TRBJ1-2; possible D gene TRBD1, 5 bases. Germline V lookup: CDR1 MGHDK, CDR2 SYGVNS. The V end lost 6 bases, the J end lost 8 bases, and 10 bases lay between the germline ends. The CDR3 is made up of 11 amino acids. The CDR3 coding sequence is TGTGCCAGCAGGGGGGGGAAGGGCTACACCTTC. Protein product: CASRGGKGYTF.

The chain is built from TRBV11-3 and TRBJ2-7, with 9 positions matching TRBD2. This CDR3 contains 15 residues. Germline CDR1 is SGHNT and CDR2 is YENEEA. With V trimmed by 2 bases and J by 6 bases, 8 bases remained unmatched. The chain's CDR3 is CASSLQRGALSEQYF. The CDR3 coding sequence is TGTGCCAGCAGCTTACAGCGGGGGGCCCTCTCCGAGCAGTACTTC.

This clone was seen only a few times. The chain has TRBV10-1 and TRBJ2-1; 9 bases match TRBD2. The germline V gene encodes CDR1 WNHNN and CDR2 SYGVQD (reference sequence). CDR3 length: 15 residues. With 3 bases clipped from V and 6 bases from J, the junction kept 6 bases outside the gene matches. The CDR3 here is CASSDNSGGLNEQFF. DNA of the CDR3: TGCGCCAGCAGTGATAATAGCGGGGGCCTCAATGAGCAGTTCTTC.

The CDR3 sequence: CAVTTGEGTEAFF. The CDR3 DNA sequence: TGCGCCGTTACTACAGGGGAGGGGACTGAAGCTTTCTTT. The J gene is TRBJ1-1, the V gene TRBV10-2; TRBD1 matches 7 bases. Trimming took 11 bases from V and 5 from J; bases not matched to a gene: 11. The CDR3 covers 13 residues. Germline V gives CDR1 WSHSY, CDR2 SAAADI.

This clone was found once. The chain recombines TRBV9 with TRBJ2-2, with D perhaps TRBD2 (6 bases). Germline assignment: CDR1 SGDLS and CDR2 YYNGEE. This CDR3 contains 18 residues. V dropped 1 base and J dropped 2 bases, with 18 bases sitting between them. CDR3: CASSVMPGDGTNTGELFF. The DNA of the CDR3 is TGTGCCAGCAGCGTAATGCCGGGGGATGGCACTAACACCGGGGAGCTGTTTTTT.

The chain carries TRBV4-2 and TRBJ2-6; TRBD1 matches at 7 bases. Germline V gene lookup returns CDR1 LGHNA and CDR2 YNFKEQ. V shed 2 bases and J 1 base; nucleotides not matched to a gene: 11. The CDR3 is 19 residues long. CDR3: CASSQPYRGASSGANVLTF. CDR3 nucleotides: TGTGCCAGCAGCCAACCTTACAGGGGTGCTTCTTCTGGGGCCAACGTCCTGACTTTC.

This chain joins TRBV4-1 and TRBJ2-3; unclear D gene. Germline assignment: CDR1 MGHRA and CDR2 YSYEKL. V was cut by 1 base and J by 0 bases, with 2 bases left in between. The CDR3 totals 13 residues. The CDR3 reads CASSQASTDTQYF. Written as DNA, the CDR3 is TGCGCCAGCAGCCAAGCTAGCACAGATACGCAGTATTTT.

This sequence joins TRBV4-2 and TRBJ2-3, with TRBD2 matching over 11 bases. The V gene end was trimmed by 4 bases and the J gene end by 2 bases; junction bases not matched to a gene: 8. The length of the CDR3 is 17 residues. Germline-derived CDR1 and CDR2 are LGHNA and YNFKEQ. The CDR3 protein is CASSPMVAGGPTDTQYF. CDR3 sequence (DNA): TGTGCCAGCAGCCCCATGGTAGCGGGGGGGCCCACAGATACGCAGTATTTT.

CDR3 sequence: CAWSEGLNNSPLHF. CDR3 DNA sequence: TGTGCCTGGAGTGAGGGGTTGAACAATTCACCCCTCCACTTT. This chain joins TRBV30 and TRBJ1-6; TRBD1 might be the D (5 bases). The CDR3 runs 14 residues. Germline V CDR1 and CDR2: GTSNPN, SVGIG (reference sequence). V lost 1 base and J lost 7, with 11 bases in between.

This clone has more than one count but fewer than ten. This chain uses TRBV14 with TRBJ2-7, with 15 bases aligning to TRBD2. The CDR3 has 16 amino acids. Germline V gives CDR1 SGHDN, CDR2 FVKESK. The ends lost 3 bases at V and 3 bases at J; junction bases unmatched: 3. The CDR3 sequence is CASSQGLAGGGYEQYF. The CDR3 nucleotides read TGTGCCAGCAGCCAGGGACTAGCGGGGGGAGGCTACGAGCAGTACTTC.

The V call is TRBV5-1, the J call TRBJ2-7, with 7 bases lining up with TRBD1. CDR1 SGHRS and CDR2 YFSETQ come from the germline V gene. The CDR3 runs 14 residues. Unmatched junction bases numbered 16, after V lost 3 bases and J lost 13 bases. The CDR3 region has the DNA TGCGCCAGCAGCTCGGGACAGCTTCCTCCCCTTCCATACTTC. It specifies CASSSGQLPPLPYF.

This sequence joins TRBV9 and TRBJ1-1, with D hard to call. Germline CDR1 is SGDLS and CDR2 is YYNGEE. With 0 bases removed from V and 4 bases from J, the gap between germline ends came to 16 bases. The CDR3 has 16 residues. The DNA of the CDR3 is TGTGCCAGCAGCGTAGGGGGTGGGGTTGGACCCACTGAAGCTTTCTTT. Translating it yields CASSVGGGVGPTEAFF. Supplemented by reference TRBV9 and TRBJ1-1, the full variable domain reads DSGVTQTPKHLITATGQRVTLRCSPRSGDLSVYWYQQSLDQGLQFLIQYYNGEERAKGNILERFSAQQFPDLHSELNLSSLELGDSALYFCASSVGGGVGPTEAFFGQGTRLTVV.

The chain carries TRBV18 and TRBJ2-7, with 7 bases identical to TRBD2. CDR1 is KGHSH and CDR2 is LQKENI in the germline V gene. Trimming cost V 6 bases and J 2 bases; bases outside gene matches: 4. The CDR3 is 13 amino acids. The CDR3 coding sequence is TGTGCCAGCTCGGGGGGGTCTACCTACGAGCAGTACTTC. Protein product: CASSGGSTYEQYF.

This clone was seen more than once but under ten times. This sequence joins TRBV6-5 and TRBJ1-1, with 7 bases aligning to TRBD1. J gave up 8 bases and V 6 bases, and 3 bases lay outside the gene matches. The CDR3 is 11 amino acids. CDR1 is MNHEY and CDR2 is SVGAGI in the germline V gene. Here the CDR3 DNA reads TGTGCCAGCAGCACGGGACAGGAAGCTTTCTTT. It encodes CASSTGQEAFF.

The chain carries TRBV5-1 and TRBJ1-4, with D possibly TRBD1 on 5 matching bases. Per the germline V gene, CDR1 is SGHRS and CDR2 is YFSETQ. V was pared by 4 bases and J by 4 bases, with 14 bases between. The CDR3 consists of 15 residues. As DNA, the CDR3 is TGCGCCAGCAGCGGTGGGGCGGGGAATAATGAAAAACTGTTTTTT. Translating gives CASSGGAGNNEKLFF. The full variable domain, its missing parts supplied by reference TRBV5-1 and TRBJ1-4, is KAGVTQTPRYLIKTRGQQVTLSCSPISGHRSVSWYQQTPGQGLQFLFEYFSETQRNKGNFPGRFSGRQFSNSRSEMNVSTLELGDSALYLCASSGGAGNNEKLFFGSGTQLSVL.